This T cell receptor beta chain stems from a study of shared clonotypes between healthy human individuals. For the study at large: Two women and three men aged 18 to 49 served as donors.

Profiled with immunoSEQ multiplex PCR; TCRdb holds only in-frame clones, not every one. Of roughly 2.5 million clones in the sample, more than 90% were seen once. The germline gives CDR1 SGDLS, CDR2 YYNGEE. The CDR3 contains 15 residues. V was clipped by 1 base and J by 3 bases; unmatched bases: 3. Broader study findings: Clonotypes shared by all four sorted-subset donors had higher generation probabilities than non-shared clonotypes.

As regards this clone: Antigen: not known. The identical CDR3 is also encoded by other nucleotide sequences in the sample.

The receptor was derived from a man aged 18 to 35 in good health. The source material was naive CD4+ T cells sorted from blood. Subset defined: CD45RA+ positively selected. V usage is TRBV9 and J usage is TRBJ2-1; 8 bases are shared with TRBD2. The CDR3 sequence is CASSVTGTSYNEQFF. The CDR3 region has the DNA TGTGCCAGCAGCGTAACCGGGACTAGCTACAATGAGCAGTTCTTC.